Listed here are 21 T cell receptor beta chains from one sample, sequenced in a study of T cell responses to AZD1222 COVID-19 vaccine. The method was immunoSEQ multiplex PCR; TCRdb's version includes in-frame clones alone and lacks a portion of them. This table has 180,000 or so clones, around 94% appearing once. The input for sequencing was peripheral blood, taken on day 0 of AZD1222 vaccination. The receptors were sampled from an adult in good health.

The chain carries TRBV11-2 and TRBJ1-2, with 7 bases that match TRBD1. This CDR3 has 15 amino acids. V lost 10 bases to trimming and J lost 0 bases; unmatched junction nucleotides: 11. Germline CDR1 reads SGHAT; CDR2 reads FQNNGV. The chain's CDR3 is CATAGTDSPNYGYTF. The CDR3 region has the DNA TGTGCCACCGCCGGGACAGACTCCCCTAACTATGGCTACACCTTC.

The CDR3 protein is CASSLLLGSGNTIYF. The CDR3 DNA is TGTGCCAGCAGCTTACTCCTGGGGTCAGGAAACACCATATATTTT. V gene TRBV11-2 combines with J gene TRBJ1-3; D is uncertain. The CDR3 loop spans 15 amino acids. The V and J ends lost 2 bases and 4 bases respectively, with 12 bases between them. Germline assignment: CDR1 SGHAT and CDR2 FQNNGV.

The chain uses TRBV28 and TRBJ1-5, with TRBD1 matching 8 bases. Germline-derived CDR1 and CDR2 are MDHEN and SYDVKM. The CDR3 consists of 15 residues. Germline trimming cut 3 bases from V and 4 bases from J; bases unmatched to any gene: 5. The CDR3 bases are TGTGCCAGCAGTTTTGCAGGGGGCCAGAATCAGCCCCAGCATTTT. This sequence encodes CASSFAGGQNQPQHF.

V gene TRBV9 combines with J gene TRBJ1-4, with no clear D. V lost 0 bases to trimming and J lost 5 bases, with 5 bases between them. The CDR3 extends over 13 amino acids. The germline V gene has CDR1 SGDLS and CDR2 YYNGEE. As DNA, the CDR3 is TGTGCCAGCAGCGTAGGAGACAATGAAAAACTGTTTTTT. Encoded protein: CASSVGDNEKLFF.

The rearrangement joins TRBV12-3 or TRBV12-4 to TRBJ2-1, with a weak D call TRBD2 (6 bases). V was clipped by 6 bases and J by 10 bases, with 16 bases between them. The CDR3 loop spans 13 amino acids. The CDR3 spells CASSRDPRGEQFF. For the CDR3, the DNA is TGTGCCAGCAGCCGGGACCCTCGGGGGGAGCAGTTCTTC.

This rearrangement joins TRBV5-8 to TRBJ2-5; the D gene could be TRBD1 or TRBD2 (5 bases each). Trimming took 1 base from V and 4 from J, leaving 8 bases between them. Looked up from germline, CDR1 is SGHTS and CDR2 is YDEGEE. The CDR3 totals 13 residues. Written as DNA, the CDR3 is TGTGCCAGCAGCTTGTTTGGGGGAGAGACCCAGTACTTC. It is translated as CASSLFGGETQYF.

The chain has TRBV10-1 and TRBJ1-1; D may be TRBD1 (6 bases). The CDR3 contains 15 residues. Germline CDR1 is WNHNN and CDR2 is SYGVQD (reference sequence). V lost 0 bases and J 4 bases, leaving 12 bases between the germline ends. CDR3 residues: CASSESGGGSTEAFF. The CDR3 bases are TGCGCCAGCAGTGAGTCGGGAGGGGGAAGCACTGAAGCTTTCTTT.

This clone has only one observation. This rearrangement joins TRBV27 to TRBJ2-7; 8 nucleotides match TRBD2. Trimming at V came to 5 bases and at J to 3 bases, leaving 12 bases not matched to a gene. The germline gives CDR1 MNHEY, CDR2 SMNVEV (reference sequence). The CDR3 spans 16 residues. CDR3 loop: CASSPRTGGSFYEQYF. The CDR3 coding sequence is TGTGCCAGCAGTCCCCGTACGGGAGGGTCCTTCTACGAGCAGTACTTC.

The chain joins TRBV9 to TRBJ2-2, with D unclear. Germline CDR1 is SGDLS and CDR2 is YYNGEE. Trimming took off 4 bases at V and 7 bases at J, with 11 bases between the two ends. The CDR3 covers 13 residues. The CDR3 region has the DNA TGTGCCAGCAGCCCGGAAGGTATCGGGGAGCTGTTTTTT. It codes for CASSPEGIGELFF.

The CDR3 reads CASSHPLTGGPYNEQFF. The CDR3 bases are TGTGCCAGCAGTCACCCGCTGACGGGAGGACCTTACAATGAGCAGTTCTTC. The chain couples TRBV6-2 or TRBV6-3 to TRBJ2-1; 7 bases are a match to TRBD2. The CDR3 consists of 17 residues. Germline CDR1 is MNHEY and CDR2 is SVGEGT. V was pared by 5 bases and J by 4 bases, with 14 bases of the junction left unmatched.

The chain recombines TRBV6-5 with TRBJ1-6; perhaps TRBD1 as D (6 bases). The CDR3 has 14 amino acids. V was pared by 6 bases and J by 9 bases, with 15 bases between. CDR1 and CDR2 (germline): MNHEY, SVGAGI. DNA for the CDR3: TGTGCCAGCAGCTCGCACGCGGGGGCTTCACCCCTCCACTTT. Protein product: CASSSHAGASPLHF.

The CDR3 reads CASSLGGGEPGTQYF. Here the CDR3 DNA reads TGTGCCAGCAGCTTAGGGGGCGGGGAGCCGGGGACCCAGTACTTC. V and J are TRBV7-9 and TRBJ2-5, with D tentatively TRBD2 (6 bases). V was clipped by 1 base and J by 7 bases, with 16 bases between them. The germline gives CDR1 SEHNR, CDR2 FQNEAQ (reference sequence). The CDR3 is 15 residues long.

This sequence joins TRBV6-1 and TRBJ1-5; tentative D call: TRBD1 (5 bases). Germline V gene data show CDR1 as MNHNS and CDR2 as SASEGT. The CDR3 length is 16 residues. Trimming left V 2 bases short and J 0 bases short, with 11 bases between. The CDR3 sequence: CASSEWGSSSNQPQHF. As DNA, the CDR3 is TGTGCCAGCAGTGAATGGGGCAGCTCTAGCAATCAGCCCCAGCATTTT.

This chain connects TRBV10-1 to TRBJ1-1, with a tentative D call TRBD1 (5 bases). This CDR3 region has 11 residues. Trimming removed 2 bases at V and 8 bases at J, with 6 bases between. Germline V gene data show CDR1 as WNHNN and CDR2 as SYGVQD (reference sequence). CDR3 sequence reads: CASSEAGEAFF. Written as DNA, the CDR3 is TGCGCCAGCAGTGAGGCAGGGGAAGCTTTCTTT.

The chain recombines TRBV29-1 with TRBJ2-3; D unclear. V was clipped by 3 bases and J by 6 bases, with 7 bases between them. CDR3 length: 11 amino acids. Germline CDR1 reads SQVTM; CDR2 reads ANQGSEA. This CDR3 is CSVDVGDTQYF. CDR3 sequence (DNA): TGCAGCGTTGATGTTGGGGATACGCAGTATTTT.

CDR3 in DNA: TGTGCCAGTAGTGTACAGGGGCAATGGTTGGAGCAGTTCTTC. As protein: CASSVQGQWLEQFF. The J gene is TRBJ2-1, the V gene TRBV19; 7 positions agree with TRBD1. CDR3 length equals 14 residues. V was pared by 5 bases and J by 10 bases, with 11 bases of the junction left unmatched. CDR1 LNHDA and CDR2 SQIVND come from the germline V gene (reference sequence).

The V and J genes are TRBV19 and TRBJ1-1; D is unclear. CDR1 and CDR2 (germline): LNHDA, SQIVND (reference sequence). V lost 3 bases to trimming and J lost 3 bases, with 8 bases between them. The length of the CDR3 is 13 residues. The CDR3 DNA reads as TGTGCCAGTAGTATCGGTGGCGACACTGAAGCTTTCTTT. Translating it yields CASSIGGDTEAFF.

The rearrangement links TRBV5-1 to TRBJ1-1; a possible D gene is TRBD1 (5 bases). V was shortened by 0 bases and J by 10 bases, with 16 bases between the two germline ends. This CDR3 has 14 residues. Per germline, CDR1 SGHRS and CDR2 YFSETQ. The CDR3 DNA reads as TGCGCCAGCAGCTTGGATCGCCAGGGTGGCTTAGCTTTCTTT. As protein: CASSLDRQGGLAFF.

The chain combines TRBV19 with TRBJ1-3; TRBD1 agrees at 9 bases. Germline V gene sequence: CDR1 LNHDA, CDR2 SQIVND (reference sequence). The J segment lost 8 bases and the V segment lost 7 bases, leaving 12 bases of the junction unmatched. This CDR3 spans 15 amino acids. The CDR3 loop reads CASKGQGSVWDTIYF. In nucleotides, the CDR3 is TGTGCCAGTAAGGGACAGGGCTCGGTTTGGGACACCATATATTTT.

This rearrangement joins TRBV6-6 to TRBJ2-4; the D call may be TRBD1 or TRBD2 (5 bases each). Trimming took off 6 bases at V and 0 bases at J, with 12 bases between the two ends. The CDR3 has 15 residues. CDR1 is MNHNY, CDR2 SVGAGI, per germline (reference sequence). CDR3 coding DNA: TGTGCCAGCAGACACCGGGACCTAGCCAAAAACATTCAGTACTTC. This sequence encodes CASRHRDLAKNIQYF.

This clone was found a few times. This same CDR3 is encoded by further DNA sequences in the sample. V and J are TRBV19 and TRBJ1-2; D is unresolved. There are 13 residues in the CDR3. Germline lookup yields CDR1 LNHDA and CDR2 SQIVND (reference sequence). The V end lost 1 base, the J end lost 1 base, and 4 bases lay between the germline ends. CDR3 sequence: CASSIGLNYGYTF. CDR3 sequence (DNA): TGTGCCAGTAGTATAGGCCTTAACTATGGCTACACCTTC.